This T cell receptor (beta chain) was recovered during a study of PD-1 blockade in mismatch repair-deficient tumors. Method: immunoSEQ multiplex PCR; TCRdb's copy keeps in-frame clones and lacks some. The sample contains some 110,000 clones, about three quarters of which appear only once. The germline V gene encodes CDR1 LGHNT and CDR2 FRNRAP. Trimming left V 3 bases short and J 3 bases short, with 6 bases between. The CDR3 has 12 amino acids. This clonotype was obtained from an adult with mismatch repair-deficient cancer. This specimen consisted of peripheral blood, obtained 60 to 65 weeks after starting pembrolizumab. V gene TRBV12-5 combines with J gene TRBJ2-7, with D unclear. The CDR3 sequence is CASGLQFYEQYF. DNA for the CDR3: TGTGCTAGTGGTTTACAGTTCTACGAGCAGTACTTC.